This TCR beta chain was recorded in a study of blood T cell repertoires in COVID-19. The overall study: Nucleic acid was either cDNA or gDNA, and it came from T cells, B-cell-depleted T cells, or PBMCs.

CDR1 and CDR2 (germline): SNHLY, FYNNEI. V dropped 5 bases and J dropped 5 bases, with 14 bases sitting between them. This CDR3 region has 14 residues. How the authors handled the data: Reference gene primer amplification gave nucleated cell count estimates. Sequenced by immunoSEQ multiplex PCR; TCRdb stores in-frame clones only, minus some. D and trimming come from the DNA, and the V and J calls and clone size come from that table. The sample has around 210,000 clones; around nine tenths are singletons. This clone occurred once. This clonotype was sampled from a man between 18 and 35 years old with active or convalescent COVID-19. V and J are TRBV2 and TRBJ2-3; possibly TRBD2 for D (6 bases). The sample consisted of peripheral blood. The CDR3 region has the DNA TGTGCCAGCAGTTGGAAGATGGGGGGAGATACGCAGTATTTT. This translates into CASSWKMGGDTQYF.